The clone carrying this TCR beta chain was picked up many times. Germline values: CDR1 SGHAT, CDR2 FQNNGV. CDR3 size: 14 residues. V lost 6 bases and J lost 2; bases outside the gene matches: 6. The source of the sample is a study of regulatory T cells in long-lasting Graves disease. TCR beta libraries were built with iRepertoire HTBI primers and Arm-PCR of CDR3 regions. TCRdb independently ran MiXCR on the multiplex PCR reads; one entry per CDR3 protein. The repertoire includes around 500,000 distinct CDR3 sequences, about 13% of them detected once, and roughly 9.7% sits in the top ten. Documented time point: newly diagnosed GD, antithyroid drugs for less than 3 months. Construction of the TCR library relied on RNA isolated from PBMCs. These sequences were also reported in another study, on T cells in Graves' hyperthyroidism and ophthalmopathy. That paper adds: Graves' hyperthyroidism was deemed stable given no ophthalmopathy progression within 18 months.

The receptor was derived from a man between 25 and 39 years old with Graves disease. The rearrangement links TRBV11-2 to TRBJ2-7, with 8 bases identical to TRBD1. The sample here was peripheral blood mononuclear cells (PBMCs), taken at new diagnosis, from a patient treated with antithyroid drugs. CDR3 sequence (DNA): TGTGCCAGCAGGTATCAGGGGGCAGCCTACGAGCAGTACTTC. This encodes CASRYQGAAYEQYF.